The 22 T cell receptor beta chains reported below all come from one sample, sequenced in a study of blood T cells in healthy people across ages. Through a sample-barcoded 5' primer and a J-beta primer mix, a second PCR was run for about 6 to 12 cycles. Each CDR3 protein is one row after TCRdb ran MiXCR on the 5' RACE reads. This table holds about 650,000 distinct CDR3 sequences, roughly half found once. Sequencing was done on a sample of blood. These receptors all stem from a woman older than 75 in good health.

This clonotype was seen a few times. The chain joins TRBV15 to TRBJ2-7, with D possibly being TRBD2 (7 bases). CDR3 length equals 15 residues. The germline CDR1 and CDR2 sequences are LNHNV and YYDKDF (reference sequence). The germline V and J ends were trimmed by 5 bases and 0 bases, with 14 bases remaining between them. CDR3 region: CATSGGASYSYEQYF. For the CDR3, the DNA is TGTGCCACCAGCGGGGGGGCCTCCTACTCCTACGAGCAGTACTTC.

The chain recombines TRBV11-2 with TRBJ2-6; TRBD2 is a possible D gene (5 bases). Germline V gene data show CDR1 as SGHAT and CDR2 as FQNNGV. V was pared by 3 bases and J by 2 bases, with 11 bases between. The CDR3 loop spans 16 amino acids. The CDR3 reads CASSFGGHTGANVLTF. CDR3 sequence (DNA): TGTGCCAGCAGCTTTGGAGGCCATACTGGGGCCAACGTCCTGACTTTC.

The gene calls are TRBV30 and TRBJ1-3; D uncertain. V was cut by 4 bases and J by 0 bases, with 13 bases left in between. The V gene's germline CDR1 is GTSNPN and CDR2 SVGIG (reference sequence). The CDR3 contains 15 residues. The CDR3 DNA is TGTGCCTGGATCAACAGCCCATTCTCTGGAAACACCATATATTTT. This codes for CAWINSPFSGNTIYF. Drawing the rest from reference TRBV30 and TRBJ1-3, the complete variable domain is SQTIHQWPATLVQPVGSPLSLECTVEGTSNPNLYWYRQAAGRGLQLLFYSVGIGQISSEVPQNLSASRPQDRQFILSSKKLLLSDSGFYLCAWINSPFSGNTIYFGEGSWLTVV.

The gene calls are TRBV12-3 or TRBV12-4 and TRBJ2-3, with 7 bases that match TRBD2. The CDR3 loop spans 16 amino acids. Trimming cost V 0 bases and J 4 bases; bases outside gene matches: 7. This chain's CDR3 is CASSLAAGRCADTQYF. DNA of the CDR3: TGTGCCAGCAGTTTAGCAGCGGGACGTTGTGCAGATACGCAGTATTTT.

This clonotype occurred many times. V is TRBV20-1 and J is TRBJ2-1, with D unclear. CDR1 and CDR2 (germline): DFQATT, SNEGSKA (reference sequence). The CDR3 consists of 11 residues. Trimming pared 5 bases from V and 9 bases from J, leaving 11 bases between. CDR3 amino acids: CSAWGLGEQFF. CDR3 in DNA: TGCAGTGCTTGGGGTTTAGGTGAGCAGTTCTTC.

In this sample, this clonotype turned up a few times. This chain uses TRBV3-1 with TRBJ1-2, with D unclear. Trimming left V 2 bases short and J 4 bases short, with 14 bases between. Germline V gene sequence: CDR1 LGHDT, CDR2 YNNKEL (reference sequence). CDR3 length: 15 residues. CDR3 DNA sequence: TGTGCCAGCAGCCAATCTATTACGGGCTCCTATGGCTACACCTTC. As protein: CASSQSITGSYGYTF.

This clonotype occurred many times. V usage is TRBV29-1 and J usage is TRBJ2-1, with D unresolved. CDR3 size: 15 residues. CDR1 and CDR2 from the germline V gene are SQVTM and ANQGSEA. The germline V and J ends were trimmed by 2 bases and 0 bases, with 11 bases remaining between them. CDR3 loop: CSVEIWDSSYNEQFF. Written as DNA, the CDR3 is TGCAGCGTTGAAATTTGGGATAGCTCCTACAATGAGCAGTTCTTC.

The gene calls are TRBV20-1 and TRBJ2-5; D is unclear. Germline CDR1 DFQATT, CDR2 SNEGSKA (reference sequence). V was shortened by 0 bases and J by 5 bases, with 7 bases between the two germline ends. The CDR3 totals 12 residues. The CDR3 loop is CSAREPGETQYF. The DNA for the CDR3 is TGCAGTGCTAGAGAACCGGGCGAGACCCAGTACTTC.

This clonotype was counted between two and nine times. The chain recombines TRBV28 with TRBJ2-7, with D perhaps being TRBD1 or TRBD2 (5 bases each). The CDR3 is made up of 14 amino acids. Germline CDR1 is MDHEN and CDR2 is SYDVKM. V was cut by 2 bases and J by 7 bases, with 15 bases left in between. CDR3 sequence reads: CASSLPGRPVEQYF. As DNA, the CDR3 is TGTGCCAGCAGTTTACCGGGACGTCCGGTGGAGCAGTACTTC. Supplemented by reference TRBV28 and TRBJ2-7, the full variable domain reads DVKVTQSSRYLVKRTGEKVFLECVQDMDHENMFWYRQDPGLGLRLIYFSYDVKMKEKGDIPEGYSVSREKKERFSLILESASTNQTSMYLCASSLPGRPVEQYFGPGTRLTVT.

As to this clonotype: It may be a read error: a sequence one base away is much more abundant. The chain combines TRBV7-2 with TRBJ2-1; a weak D match, TRBD2 (6 bases). The CDR3 is made up of 16 amino acids. Germline V CDR1 and CDR2: SGHTA, FQGNSA. CDR3 residues: CANSLLGGLSYNEQFF. CDR3 coding DNA: TGTGCCAACAGCTTATTGGGGGGTCTCTCCTACAATGAGCAGTTCTTC.

This clonotype appeared a single time. The chain couples TRBV25-1 to TRBJ2-1; tentatively, D is TRBD1 (6 bases). The CDR3 contains 14 residues. The V gene's germline CDR1 is MGHDK and CDR2 SYGVNS. V lost 6 bases to trimming and J lost 14 bases, with 23 bases between them. CDR3 in DNA: TGTGCCAGCAGCCGAGCGAGACAGGAAGGGAAAAAGTTCTTC. It yields the protein CASSRARQEGKKFF. Complete variable domain (other parts from reference TRBV25-1 and TRBJ2-1): EADIYQTPRYLVIGTGKKITLECSQTMGHDKMYWYQQDPGMELHLIHYSYGVNSTEKGDLSSESTVSRIRTEHFPLTLESARPSHTSQYLCASSRARQEGKKFFGPGTRLTVL.

A few counts support this clonotype. Germline and junction disagree at one end, which may indicate a read error. The rearrangement uses TRBV12-3 or TRBV12-4 and TRBJ2-7; D perhaps matches TRBD2 (5 bases). This CDR3 has 15 amino acids. The CDR3 DNA sequence: TGTGCCAGCAGCTTAGGGTCTCACGACTACAATGAGCAGTACTTC. It encodes CASSLGSHDYNEQYF.

The V call is TRBV24-1, the J call TRBJ1-5, with D possibly matching TRBD1 (6 bases). Looked up from germline, CDR1 is KGHDR and CDR2 is SFDVKD. CDR3 length: 15 residues. Trimming stripped 9 bases from V and 0 bases from J, with 14 bases between. The CDR3 sequence is CATGGGRNSNQPQHF. The CDR3 coding sequence is TGTGCCACCGGAGGGGGGAGGAATAGCAATCAGCCCCAGCATTTT.

The chain uses TRBV10-2 and TRBJ2-6; TRBD1 agrees at 10 bases. Looked up from germline, CDR1 is WSHSY and CDR2 is SAAADI. V lost 6 bases, J lost 1 base, and 15 bases stayed unmatched. The CDR3 runs to 20 residues. The CDR3 loop is CASRITFSGTGESGANVLTF. Written as DNA, the CDR3 is TGCGCCAGCAGGATTACCTTCTCCGGGACAGGGGAGTCTGGGGCCAACGTCCTGACTTTC.

The chain has TRBV10-3 and TRBJ1-2, with TRBD1 as a possible D gene (5 bases). Trimming shortened V by 10 bases and J by 2 bases, and 17 bases separated the two germline ends. The CDR3 has 14 amino acids. Germline values: CDR1 ENHRY, CDR2 SYGVKD. The CDR3 loop is CATSQGHLNYGYTF. For the CDR3, the DNA is TGTGCCACGAGCCAAGGACACCTAAACTATGGCTACACCTTC.

This chain uses TRBV12-3 or TRBV12-4 with TRBJ2-3; D ambiguous. The CDR3 spans 14 residues. With 7 bases removed from V and 0 bases from J, the gap between germline ends came to 11 bases. For the CDR3, the DNA is TGTGCCAGCACACCTCTAGTAAGCACAGATACGCAGTATTTT. Translated: CASTPLVSTDTQYF.

The table lists this clonotype with many counts. The chain joins TRBV7-2 to TRBJ2-6; tentative D call: TRBD2 (5 bases). The germline V gene has CDR1 SGHTA and CDR2 FQGNSA. The V end was cut by 6 bases, the J end by 1 base, with 19 bases between. The CDR3 consists of 18 residues. The CDR3, as DNA: TGTGCCAGCAGTTACTCGGGATCCTTAAATTCTGGGGCCAACGTCCTGACTTTC. Residues: CASSYSGSLNSGANVLTF.

J is TRBJ2-4 and V is TRBV5-1, with D tentatively TRBD1 or TRBD2 (5 bases each). The V gene's germline CDR1 is SGHRS and CDR2 YFSETQ. CDR3 length: 15 residues. V lost 3 bases, J lost 0 bases, and 10 bases lay in between. The CDR3 reads CASSSGPGAKNIQYF. The CDR3 DNA reads TGCGCCAGCAGCTCGGGACCAGGAGCCAAAAACATTCAGTACTTC. The variable domain in full, with the rest retrieved from reference TRBV5-1 and TRBJ2-4, is KAGVTQTPRYLIKTRGQQVTLSCSPISGHRSVSWYQQTPGQGLQFLFEYFSETQRNKGNFPGRFSGRQFSNSRSEMNVSTLELGDSALYLCASSSGPGAKNIQYFGAGTRLSVL.

The V and J genes are TRBV12-3 or TRBV12-4 and TRBJ2-3, with D possibly matching TRBD2 (5 bases). The germline V and J ends were trimmed by 11 bases and 5 bases, with 14 bases remaining between them. The CDR3 sequence is 12 residues long. The CDR3 sequence: CASSGWGDTQYF. Written as DNA, the CDR3 is TGTGCCTCGAGCGGATGGGGAGATACGCAGTATTTT.

The J gene is TRBJ1-5, the V gene TRBV5-5; tentatively, D is TRBD1 (5 bases). The V and J ends lost 0 bases and 9 bases respectively, with 16 bases between them. The length of the CDR3 is 15 residues. Germline loops: CDR1 SGHKS, CDR2 YYEKEE (reference sequence). The CDR3 loop is CASSLARTPQGPQHF. CDR3 coding DNA: TGTGCCAGCAGCTTGGCCAGGACACCTCAGGGGCCCCAGCATTTT.

About this clonotype: The junction departs from germline at one end; a sequencing error may be responsible. The chain is built from TRBV7-2 and TRBJ1-1; D gene uncertain. CDR1 is SGHTA and CDR2 is FQGNSA in the germline V gene. This CDR3 comprises 13 residues. DNA for the CDR3: TGTGCCGGCAGCCCTGATTGGGGCACTGAAGCTTTCTTT. Amino acid sequence: CAGSPDWGTEAFF.

This clonotype was detected only a few times. The chain has TRBV27 and TRBJ1-5; D perhaps matches TRBD1 (6 bases). CDR1 is MNHEY, CDR2 SMNVEV, per germline (reference sequence). Trimming took 5 bases from V and 5 from J, leaving 16 bases between them. This CDR3 contains 15 residues. CDR3: CASSPLGARDQPQHF. CDR3 DNA: TGTGCCAGCAGTCCATTGGGGGCGCGGGATCAGCCCCAGCATTTT.